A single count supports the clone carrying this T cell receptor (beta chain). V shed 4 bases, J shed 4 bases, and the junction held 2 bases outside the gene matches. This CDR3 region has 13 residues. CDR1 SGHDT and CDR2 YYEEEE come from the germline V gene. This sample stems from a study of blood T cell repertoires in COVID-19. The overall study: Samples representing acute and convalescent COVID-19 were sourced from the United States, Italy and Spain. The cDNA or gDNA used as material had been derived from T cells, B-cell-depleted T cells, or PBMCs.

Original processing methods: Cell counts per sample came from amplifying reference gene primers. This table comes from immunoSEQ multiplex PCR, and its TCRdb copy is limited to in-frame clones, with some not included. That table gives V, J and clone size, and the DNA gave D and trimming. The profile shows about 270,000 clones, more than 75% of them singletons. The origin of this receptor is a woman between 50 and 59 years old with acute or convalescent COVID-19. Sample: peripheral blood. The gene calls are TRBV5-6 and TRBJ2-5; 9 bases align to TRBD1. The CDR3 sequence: CASSTGGLETQYF. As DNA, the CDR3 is TGTGCCAGCAGCACAGGGGGCCTAGAGACCCAGTACTTC.